Each of the 26 T cell receptor beta chains below was sequenced from the same sample in a study of shared clonotypes between healthy human individuals. The method was immunoSEQ multiplex PCR; TCRdb's version includes in-frame clones alone and lacks a portion of them. The table shows around 1.6 million clones, with approximately 98% occurring only once. Input material: naive CD4+ T cells sorted from blood. Subset given: CD45RA+ positively selected. The receptors derive from a man aged 25 to 40 in good health.

This chain connects TRBV28 to TRBJ1-2, with 8 nucleotides matching TRBD1. This CDR3 has 18 residues. CDR1 is MDHEN and CDR2 is SYDVKM in the germline V gene. The V segment lost 3 bases and the J segment 0 bases; nucleotides outside the gene matches: 12. CDR3 in DNA: TGTGCCAGCAGTTTTGCTGGGACAGGATATACAACTAACTATGGCTACACCTTC. Translated, it gives CASSFAGTGYTTNYGYTF.

The chain uses TRBV2 and TRBJ2-7; D gene ambiguous. This CDR3 has 11 residues. With 7 bases removed from V and 5 bases from J, the gap between germline ends came to 9 bases. Germline values: CDR1 SNHLY, CDR2 FYNNEI. The CDR3 nucleotides read TGTGCCAGCAAAAAGGAGAACGAGCAGTACTTC. Protein product: CASKKENEQYF.

The chain is built from TRBV29-1 and TRBJ2-7, with D unclear. The CDR3 runs 12 residues. The germline CDR1 and CDR2 sequences are SQVTM and ANQGSEA. Trimming took 6 bases from V and 3 from J, leaving 12 bases between them. CDR3 amino acids: CSVGFQVYEQYF. CDR3 nucleotide sequence: TGCAGCGTGGGGTTTCAGGTCTACGAGCAGTACTTC.

This clone was detected only once. The chain combines TRBV9 with TRBJ2-5; no reliable D call. Germline CDR1 reads SGDLS; CDR2 reads YYNGEE. The CDR3 totals 14 residues. V was cut by 0 bases and J by 5 bases, with 11 bases left in between. CDR3 amino acids: CASSVVPVPETQYF. As DNA, the CDR3 is TGTGCCAGCAGCGTAGTCCCGGTCCCCGAGACCCAGTACTTC.

The chain joins TRBV7-2 to TRBJ2-7; no reliable D call. Trimming cost V 1 base and J 0 bases, with 10 bases left between them. This CDR3 has 15 residues. The germline gives CDR1 SGHTA, CDR2 FQGNSA. The CDR3 loop reads CASSLDTWNSYEQYF. Written as DNA, the CDR3 is TGTGCCAGCAGCTTAGACACCTGGAACTCCTACGAGCAGTACTTC.

The chain joins TRBV27 to TRBJ1-2; 11 bases match TRBD1. Trimming at V came to 6 bases and at J to 7 bases, leaving 13 bases not matched to a gene. The CDR3 runs to 16 residues. Germline V gene data show CDR1 as MNHEY and CDR2 as SMNVEV (reference sequence). The CDR3 sequence is CASSRDRGSQGSGYTF. The CDR3 bases are TGTGCCAGCAGCCGGGACAGGGGGTCTCAAGGGAGTGGCTACACCTTC.

The CDR3 DNA sequence: TGCGCCACCACGGGACTAGCGGGGGCCAATGAGCAGTTCTTC. The encoded protein is CATTGLAGANEQFF. V is TRBV10-2 and J is TRBJ2-1, with 14 positions matching TRBD2. In germline, CDR1 is WSHSY, CDR2 SAAADI. There are 14 residues in the CDR3. Trimming removed 10 bases from V and 6 bases from J; junction bases left unmatched: 5.

J is TRBJ2-7 and V is TRBV19; 10 positions match TRBD2. V lost 3 bases and J lost 5; bases outside the gene matches: 10. CDR1 is LNHDA and CDR2 is SQIVND in the germline V gene (reference sequence). The CDR3 extends over 16 amino acids. The CDR3 reads CASSIGGLAGVDEQYF. The DNA of the CDR3 is TGTGCCAGTAGTATCGGGGGGCTAGCGGGAGTCGACGAGCAGTACTTC.

The chain uses TRBV9 and TRBJ1-5; D perhaps matches TRBD1 (6 bases). CDR1 and CDR2 (germline): SGDLS, YYNGEE. Trimming removed 0 bases at V and 8 bases at J, with 15 bases between. This CDR3 has 15 amino acids. The CDR3 is CASSVAGASVEPQHF. In DNA form, the CDR3 reads TGTGCCAGCAGCGTAGCGGGGGCATCGGTGGAGCCCCAGCATTTT.

This rearrangement joins TRBV28 to TRBJ1-1; D gene ambiguous. The CDR3 totals 12 residues. Germline V gene data show CDR1 as MDHEN and CDR2 as SYDVKM. Trimming took 8 bases from V and 7 from J, leaving 14 bases between them. CDR3 region: CASHIVGLEAFF. The DNA of the CDR3 is TGTGCCAGCCATATTGTAGGGCTTGAAGCTTTCTTT.

The gene calls are TRBV5-1 and TRBJ2-1; unclear D gene. Germline lookup yields CDR1 SGHRS and CDR2 YFSETQ. The CDR3 contains 17 residues. Trimming shortened V by 4 bases and J by 0 bases, and 17 bases separated the two germline ends. For the CDR3, the DNA is TGCGCCAGCAGCCCTACTATCGAGCAGTACTCCTACAATGAGCAGTTCTTC. Its protein product is CASSPTIEQYSYNEQFF.

The CDR3 nucleotides are TGTGCCAGCACCCTGGTCCCACTAGCGGGAGGATACAATGAGCAGTTCTTC. This encodes CASTLVPLAGGYNEQFF. V gene TRBV28 combines with J gene TRBJ2-1, with TRBD2 matching over 12 bases. In germline, CDR1 is MDHEN, CDR2 SYDVKM. The V segment lost 7 bases and the J segment 4 bases; nucleotides outside the gene matches: 11. The CDR3 extends over 17 amino acids.

The J gene is TRBJ1-1, the V gene TRBV2; D uncertain. This CDR3 spans 15 amino acids. Trimming pared 0 bases from V and 1 base from J, leaving 9 bases between. Germline V CDR1 and CDR2: SNHLY, FYNNEI. CDR3 sequence: CASSEAVAQNTEAFF. CDR3 coding DNA: TGTGCCAGCAGTGAAGCCGTAGCACAGAACACTGAAGCTTTCTTT. Full variable domain (rest looked up from reference TRBV2 and TRBJ1-1): EPEVTQTPSHQVTQMGQEVILRCVPISNHLYFYWYRQILGQKVEFLVSFYNNEISEKSEIFDDQFSVERPDGSNFTLKIRSTKLEDSAMYFCASSEAVAQNTEAFFGQGTRLTVV.

This sequence joins TRBV4-3 and TRBJ2-7, with TRBD2 matching over 14 bases. Looked up from germline, CDR1 is LGHNA and CDR2 is YSLEER. J lost 5 bases, V lost 0 bases, and 6 bases had no gene match. The CDR3 has 17 residues. CDR3 coding DNA: TGCGCCAGCAGCCAAGATCTAACGGGACTAGCGGGAGACGAGCAGTACTTC. This sequence encodes CASSQDLTGLAGDEQYF.

This chain uses TRBV2 with TRBJ1-5; the D is unclear. V dropped 1 base and J dropped 0 bases, with 4 bases sitting between them. Germline values: CDR1 SNHLY, CDR2 FYNNEI. This CDR3 has 14 amino acids. The CDR3 protein is CASSEVNSNQPQHF. CDR3 sequence (DNA): TGTGCCAGCAGTGAAGTTAATAGCAATCAGCCCCAGCATTTT.

The CDR3 here is CASSFSGGNTGELFF. Written as DNA, the CDR3 is TGTGCCAGCAGTTTTTCGGGGGGGAACACCGGGGAGCTGTTTTTT. This chain links TRBV6-6 with TRBJ2-2; 7 bases align to TRBD2. CDR3 length: 15 amino acids. V shed 4 bases and J 1 base; nucleotides not matched to a gene: 3. Germline CDR1 and CDR2: MNHNY and SVGAGI (reference sequence).

Concerning this clone itself: Different DNA sequences within this sample yield the same CDR3. This chain joins TRBV5-1 and TRBJ2-5; 8 bases line up with TRBD1. Losses at the gene ends were 2 bases for V and 5 bases for J; bases not matched to a gene: 2. CDR1 is SGHRS and CDR2 is YFSETQ in the germline V gene. The CDR3 has 13 amino acids. CDR3 in amino acids: CASSFRGQETQYF. CDR3 sequence (DNA): TGCGCCAGCAGCTTCAGGGGGCAGGAGACCCAGTACTTC.

The V and J genes are TRBV6-5 and TRBJ2-7; 8 positions match TRBD2. Germline V gene lookup returns CDR1 MNHEY and CDR2 SVGAGI. The CDR3 is made up of 15 amino acids. The V segment lost 2 bases and the J segment 9 bases; nucleotides outside the gene matches: 12. The CDR3 sequence: CASSYRGLAYGGQYF. The CDR3 DNA sequence: TGTGCCAGCAGTTACCGAGGACTAGCTTACGGAGGGCAGTACTTC.

The rearrangement links TRBV7-6 to TRBJ2-1, with D tentatively TRBD1 (5 bases). The CDR3 loop spans 16 amino acids. V lost 5 bases and J lost 1, with 15 bases in between. Germline V gene data show CDR1 as SGHVS and CDR2 as FNYEAQ. The CDR3, as DNA: TGTGCCAGCAGCCCGACCCCCAGGGTTTCCTACAATGAGCAGTTCTTC. It yields the protein CASSPTPRVSYNEQFF.

The chain employs TRBV28 and TRBJ2-7, with D unresolved. This CDR3 comprises 12 residues. The V end was cut by 5 bases, the J end by 3 bases, with 8 bases between. Germline CDR1 reads MDHEN; CDR2 reads SYDVKM. Here the CDR3 reads CASSRKNYEQYF. CDR3 sequence (DNA): TGTGCCAGCAGTCGTAAGAACTACGAGCAGTACTTC.

Notes on this clone: Other DNA sequences within the sample encode an identical CDR3. CDR3 in DNA: TGTGCCAGCAGCTTGCCCGCAGATACGCAGTATTTT. Its translation is CASSLPADTQYF. The chain joins TRBV5-4 to TRBJ2-3; D is undetermined. The V end lost 1 base, the J end lost 4 bases, and 4 bases lay between the germline ends. CDR1 and CDR2 from the germline V gene are SGHNT and YYREEE (reference sequence). This CDR3 has 12 amino acids.

This clone occurred once. V gene TRBV2 combines with J gene TRBJ2-3; no definite D call. The germline gives CDR1 SNHLY, CDR2 FYNNEI. V was cut by 1 base and J by 4 bases, with 12 bases left in between. CDR3 size: 15 residues. CDR3 region: CASSEGLRPPDTQYF. In DNA form, the CDR3 reads TGTGCCAGCAGTGAAGGGCTGAGACCCCCAGATACGCAGTATTTT.

In its sample, this clone was seen once. This chain connects TRBV21-1 to TRBJ2-3; whether TRBD1, the table's D call, matches the DNA was not checked. TRBV21-1 is deemed a pseudogene. This CDR3 has 12 amino acids. As DNA, the CDR3 is TGTGCCACCCAGGGATCTCTAGATACGCAGTATTTT. This sequence encodes CATQGSLDTQYF.

The genes are TRBV14 and TRBJ2-1; D is unclear. The CDR3 consists of 11 residues. V dropped 11 bases and J dropped 8 bases, with 13 bases sitting between them. Germline V CDR1 and CDR2: SGHDN, FVKESK. The CDR3 here is CASSSVYEQFF. The DNA for the CDR3 is TGTGCCTCGTCCTCGGTATATGAGCAGTTCTTC.

In regard to this clone: This sample includes further DNA sequences coding for the same CDR3. The J gene is TRBJ2-7, the V gene TRBV7-2; D is unclear. Germline loops: CDR1 SGHTA, CDR2 FQGNSA. The V and J ends lost 5 bases and 4 bases respectively, with 6 bases between them. The CDR3 has 11 amino acids. The CDR3 nucleotides are TGTGCCAGCAGCCCAAAATACGAGCAGTACTTC. It is translated as CASSPKYEQYF.

V and J are TRBV29-1 and TRBJ2-7, with 10 positions matching TRBD1. The length of the CDR3 is 16 residues. Germline V gene lookup returns CDR1 SQVTM and CDR2 ANQGSEA. The J segment lost 2 bases and the V segment lost 6 bases, leaving 13 bases of the junction unmatched. CDR3 coding DNA: TGCAGCGTCGCCTCGGAGGGACAGGGGAGGACCTACGAGCAGTACTTC. It is translated as CSVASEGQGRTYEQYF.